One and the same sample provided the 13 T cell receptor beta chains below, sequenced in a study of molecular identifiers for immune sequencing clone quantification. MiXCR was run by TCRdb on the PCR reads, yielding one entry per CDR3 protein. The sample includes about 9,700 distinct CDR3 sequences, roughly a sixth of them seen just once. Sequenced material: naive CD8+ T cells from blood, with Jurkat cell RNA spiked in. Subset of the sample: FACS-sorted CD8+CD4-CCR7+CD45RA+ naive T cells. The receptor set was obtained from a human donor in good health. Some libraries in this study had Jurkat cell RNA spiked in.

The V call is TRBV29-1, the J call TRBJ2-5; D possibly matches TRBD1 or TRBD2 (5 bases each). V lost 7 bases and J lost 7, with 22 bases in between. Germline V gene sequence: CDR1 SQVTM, CDR2 ANQGSEA. The CDR3 consists of 14 residues. The CDR3 region has the DNA TGCAGCGCTATCCGGGACGACCCTTCAGTGACCCAGTACTTC. This sequence encodes CSAIRDDPSVTQYF.

As to this clonotype: A read error may explain this, as a much larger clone is one base away. Since no conserved phenylalanine or tryptophan closes the CDR3, a read error is the likely cause. This chain links TRBV2 with TRBJ1-1; D possibly corresponds to TRBD1 (6 bases). Germline loops: CDR1 SNHLY, CDR2 FYNNEI. The CDR3 extends over 10 amino acids. The ends were cut back, 6 bases at V and 8 bases at J, with 7 bases in the middle. DNA of the CDR3: TGTGCCAGCAGCGGGACAGAAGCTTTCCTT. Its translation: CASSGTEAFL.

This clonotype has just a few counts. V is TRBV14 and J is TRBJ2-1; TRBD2 matches at 9 bases. This CDR3 comprises 15 residues. The trim removed 4 bases at V and 5 bases at J, leaving 6 bases unmatched. Germline V gene sequence: CDR1 SGHDN, CDR2 FVKESK. The CDR3 reads CASSRGTSRNNEQFF. As DNA, the CDR3 is TGTGCCAGCAGCCGCGGGACTAGCAGAAACAATGAGCAGTTCTTC.

This clonotype is labeled as medium-sized. This chain connects TRBV7-9 to TRBJ1-1, with 9 positions matching TRBD1. This CDR3 comprises 15 residues. Germline V gives CDR1 SEHNR, CDR2 FQNEAQ (reference sequence). V dropped 5 bases and J dropped 2; count of bases not matched to a gene: 6. CDR3 loop: CASSGGQGSNTEAFF. The CDR3 nucleotides read TGTGCCAGCAGCGGGGGACAGGGTTCTAACACTGAAGCTTTCTTT.

As to this clonotype: A single base separates this from a much larger clone, so it may be a read error. The rearrangement joins TRBV11-2 to TRBJ2-7; D could derive from TRBD1 or TRBD2 (5 bases each). Germline CDR1 is SGHAT and CDR2 is FQNNGV. The CDR3 spans 15 residues. The DNA of the CDR3 is TGTGCCAGCAGTACAGAGGGGACCAGAAGGTACGAGCGGTACTTC. It is translated as CASSTEGTRRYERYF.

By share, this clonotype ranks as medium-sized. The V call is TRBV6-6, the J call TRBJ1-1; D uncertain. In germline, CDR1 is MNHNY, CDR2 SVGAGI (reference sequence). V was pared by 3 bases and J by 3 bases, with 5 bases between. This CDR3 contains 12 residues. The CDR3 protein is CASSYGDTEAFF. The CDR3 DNA reads as TGTGCCAGCAGTTATGGGGACACTGAAGCTTTCTTT.

The chain links TRBV23-1 to TRBJ1-1; D not certain. TRBV23-1 counts as an open reading frame of uncertain function. Trimming removed 4 bases at V and 9 bases at J, with 12 bases between. The CDR3 consists of 12 residues. The CDR3 nucleotides read TGCGCCAGCAGTCTTCGGGGTCCTAAAGCTTTCTTT. Amino acids: CASSLRGPKAFF.

This clonotype rates as medium-sized. The chain recombines TRBV4-3 with TRBJ2-7; 9 bases fit TRBD2. Germline V lookup: CDR1 LGHNA, CDR2 YSLEER. The junction had 3 bases not matched to a gene; V was cut back by 4 bases and J by 5 bases. The CDR3 is 13 residues long. The CDR3 loop reads CASSPVAGDEQYF. The CDR3 DNA reads TGCGCCAGCAGCCCGGTAGCGGGAGACGAGCAGTACTTC.

This clonotype is categorized as medium-sized (0.01 to 0.1%). The gene calls are TRBV14 and TRBJ2-1; D is unclear. Germline V gene sequence: CDR1 SGHDN, CDR2 FVKESK. This CDR3 is built from 13 residues. V lost 0 bases to trimming and J lost 9 bases, with 9 bases between them. The CDR3 here is CASSQDIGFEQFF. CDR3 coding DNA: TGTGCCAGCAGCCAAGATATAGGTTTTGAGCAGTTCTTC.

The chain carries TRBV5-1 and TRBJ2-7; a possible D gene is TRBD1 (5 bases). The ends were cut back, 0 bases at V and 0 bases at J, with 16 bases in the middle. Germline CDR1 and CDR2: SGHRS and YFSETQ. The CDR3 totals 17 residues. CDR3 residues: CASSLAEVQGLSYEQYF. The CDR3 DNA is TGCGCCAGCAGCTTGGCCGAGGTGCAGGGCCTCTCCTACGAGCAGTACTTC.

By proportion, this clonotype is medium-sized. This sequence joins TRBV11-2 and TRBJ2-6; D possibly corresponds to TRBD2 (6 bases). Trimming took 0 bases from V and 0 from J, leaving 6 bases between them. This CDR3 is built from 16 residues. The V gene's germline CDR1 is SGHAT and CDR2 FQNNGV. CDR3 amino acids: CASSLEGGSGANVLTF. CDR3 sequence (DNA): TGTGCCAGCAGCTTAGAGGGAGGCTCTGGGGCCAACGTCCTGACTTTC.

This clonotype appeared many times. The V gene is TRBV30, the J gene TRBJ2-7; no reliable D call. V lost 3 bases, J lost 3 bases, and 6 bases lay in between. There are 11 residues in the CDR3. Germline loops: CDR1 GTSNPN, CDR2 SVGIG (reference sequence). The CDR3: CAWRLGYEQYF. The CDR3 DNA reads as TGTGCCTGGAGACTGGGCTACGAGCAGTACTTC. Drawing the rest from reference TRBV30 and TRBJ2-7, the complete variable domain is SQTIHQWPATLVQPVGSPLSLECTVEGTSNPNLYWYRQAAGRGLQLLFYSVGIGQISSEVPQNLSASRPQDRQFILSSKKLLLSDSGFYLCAWRLGYEQYFGPGTRLTVT.

Judged by abundance, this clonotype is medium-sized. The CDR3 reads CASSLLVGQGLTDTQYF. Written as DNA, the CDR3 is TGTGCCAGCAGTTTACTTGTCGGTCAGGGGCTAACAGATACGCAGTATTTT. The V call is TRBV27, the J call TRBJ2-3, with D perhaps TRBD1 (6 bases). Trimming removed 2 bases from V and 3 bases from J, with 18 bases in between. This CDR3 comprises 17 residues. The germline V gene has CDR1 MNHEY and CDR2 SMNVEV (reference sequence).